This is a list of T cell receptor beta chains from one sample in a study of regulatory T cells. Sequenced by immunoSEQ multiplex PCR; TCRdb stores in-frame clones only, minus some. The sample holds about 5,900 clones, roughly 80% seen once. Specimen: CD8+ T cells sorted from blood. The receptor source for this set is a child aged 5 to 17 with CD3G deficiency. CDR3s include the opening cysteine and the closing phenylalanine or tryptophan. Fields, in order: CDR3 length, clone size, V gene, D gene, J gene, CDR3 DNA, CDR3 protein. A D gene is named only where the DNA matches it firmly. Rows may omit the clone size; those that give it use once, few, many or a size class.

len: 14
abundance: once
v_gene: TRBV27
d_gene: TRBD2
j_gene: TRBJ2-7
CDR3nt: TGTGCCGGCACTTATAGCGGGAGCTCCTACGAGCAGTACTTC
CDR3aa: CAGTYSGSSYEQYF

len: 13
abundance: .
v_gene: TRBV7-8
d_gene: .
j_gene: TRBJ2-7
CDR3nt: TGTGCCAGCTCTTTTTCCTCAACCTACGAGCAGTACTTC
CDR3aa: CASSFSSTYEQYF

len: 15
abundance: .
v_gene: TRBV5-1
d_gene: TRBD1
j_gene: TRBJ1-1
CDR3nt: TGCGCCAGCAGAGGGACAGGGGAGACGAACACTGAAGCTTTCTTT
CDR3aa: CASRGTGETNTEAFF

len: 15
abundance: .
v_gene: TRBV19
d_gene: .
j_gene: TRBJ2-6
CDR3nt: TGTGCCAGTAGTATTTCAGGGTCTGGGGCCAACGTCCTGACTTTC
CDR3aa: CASSISGSGANVLTF

len: 15
abundance: .
v_gene: TRBV7-9
d_gene: .
j_gene: TRBJ2-1
CDR3nt: TGTGCCAGCAGCTTAGAGGCTCGGGCCCCGGAGAAGCAGTTCTTC
CDR3aa: CASSLEARAPEKQFF

len: 15
abundance: .
v_gene: TRBV27
d_gene: TRBD2
j_gene: TRBJ2-5
CDR3nt: TGTGCCAGCAGTTTAAAGCGGGAGACCCCAGAGACCCAGTACTTC
CDR3aa: CASSLKRETPETQYF

len: 15
abundance: .
v_gene: TRBV28
d_gene: TRBD1
j_gene: TRBJ2-1
CDR3nt: TGTGCCAGCAGTTTCGGGACAGGAGTCTACAATGAGCAGTTCTTC
CDR3aa: CASSFGTGVYNEQFF

len: 15
abundance: .
v_gene: TRBV21-1
d_gene: .
j_gene: TRBJ2-7
CDR3nt: TGTGCCAGCAGCAAGGCACGGGGAGGGGGCTACGAGCAGTACTTC
CDR3aa: CASSKARGGGYEQYF

len: 13
abundance: once
v_gene: TRBV30
d_gene: .
j_gene: TRBJ1-5
CDR3nt: TGTGCCTGGAGCGACGGATACAATCAGCCCCAGCATTTT
CDR3aa: CAWSDGYNQPQHF

len: 13
abundance: .
v_gene: TRBV28
d_gene: TRBD2
j_gene: TRBJ2-7
CDR3nt: TGTGCCAGCAGTACTAGCGGCCCCTACGAGCAGTACTTC
CDR3aa: CASSTSGPYEQYF

len: 15
abundance: .
v_gene: TRBV28
d_gene: TRBD1
j_gene: TRBJ2-4
CDR3nt: TGTGCCAGCAGCACCCGGGGACAGCCGCTGGCCATTCAGTACTTC
CDR3aa: CASSTRGQPLAIQYF

len: 16
abundance: .
v_gene: TRBV19
d_gene: TRBD1
j_gene: TRBJ1-1
CDR3nt: TGTGCCAGTAGTAGTACAGGGGGCGGAATGAACACTGAAGCTTTCTTT
CDR3aa: CASSSTGGGMNTEAFF

len: 15
abundance: .
v_gene: TRBV7-9
d_gene: .
j_gene: TRBJ2-1
CDR3nt: TGTGCCAGCAGCTTAGGGACAGCCCACTACAATGAGCAGTTCTTC
CDR3aa: CASSLGTAHYNEQFF

len: 11
abundance: .
v_gene: TRBV10-1
d_gene: .
j_gene: TRBJ1-4
CDR3nt: TGCGCCAGCAGTGAGCATGAAAAACTGTTTTTT
CDR3aa: CASSEHEKLFF

len: 13
abundance: .
v_gene: TRBV5-1
d_gene: .
j_gene: TRBJ2-7
CDR3nt: TGCGCCAGCAGCTTGGGTTCCGGCTACGAGCAGTACTTC
CDR3aa: CASSLGSGYEQYF

len: 15
abundance: .
v_gene: TRBV19
d_gene: .
j_gene: TRBJ2-7
CDR3nt: TGTGCCAGTAGTATGGGGAGCGGGCCAGCCTACGAGCAGTACTTC
CDR3aa: CASSMGSGPAYEQYF

len: 17
abundance: .
v_gene: TRBV28
d_gene: TRBD2
j_gene: TRBJ2-2
CDR3nt: TGTGCCAGCGGTACCGTGACCAGCGGGAGTTTCACCGGGGAGCTGTTTTTT
CDR3aa: CASGTVTSGSFTGELFF

len: 14
abundance: once
v_gene: TRBV28
d_gene: TRBD1
j_gene: TRBJ1-5
CDR3nt: TGTGCCAGCAGTTTAGACAGGGTGGGGCAGCCCCAGCATTTT
CDR3aa: CASSLDRVGQPQHF

len: 14
abundance: .
v_gene: TRBV28
d_gene: .
j_gene: TRBJ2-7
CDR3nt: TGTGCCAGCAGCTCCTCTGACTTTCCCTACGAGCAGTACTTC
CDR3aa: CASSSSDFPYEQYF

len: 13
abundance: .
v_gene: TRBV19
d_gene: .
j_gene: TRBJ1-1
CDR3nt: TGTGCCAGTAGTATGGGGCCGTACACTGAAGCTTTCTTT
CDR3aa: CASSMGPYTEAFF

len: 15
abundance: once
v_gene: TRBV28
d_gene: TRBD1
j_gene: TRBJ1-2
CDR3nt: TGTGCCAGCAGTTTAAGGGAACGAGACAGGGACGGCTACACCTTC
CDR3aa: CASSLRERDRDGYTF

len: 15
abundance: .
v_gene: TRBV6-1
d_gene: .
j_gene: TRBJ1-1
CDR3nt: TGTGCCAGCACCTATTCAGGTTCTATTGGCACTGAAGCTTTCTTT
CDR3aa: CASTYSGSIGTEAFF

len: 12
abundance: .
v_gene: TRBV27
d_gene: .
j_gene: TRBJ1-2
CDR3nt: TGTGCCAGCAGCCCAGGCTCCTATGGCTACACCTTC
CDR3aa: CASSPGSYGYTF

len: 17
abundance: .
v_gene: TRBV6-1
d_gene: .
j_gene: TRBJ2-6
CDR3nt: TGTGCCAGCAGTGAAGCACGCCAACTCTCTGGGGCCAACGTCCTGACTTTC
CDR3aa: CASSEARQLSGANVLTF

len: 16
abundance: .
v_gene: TRBV6-1
d_gene: TRBD1
j_gene: TRBJ1-2
CDR3nt: TGTGCCAGCAGTGAAGACGGCAGGGGGCTGATCTATGGCTACACCTTC
CDR3aa: CASSEDGRGLIYGYTF

len: 13
abundance: once
v_gene: TRBV10-3
d_gene: TRBD2
j_gene: TRBJ2-1
CDR3nt: TGTGCCACCTCACCGGGACTAGCACAGGAGCAGTTCTTC
CDR3aa: CATSPGLAQEQFF

len: 13
abundance: .
v_gene: TRBV11-2
d_gene: .
j_gene: TRBJ2-2
CDR3nt: TGTGCCAGCAGCTTAGGACCGGCCGGGGAGCTGTTTTTT
CDR3aa: CASSLGPAGELFF

len: 17
abundance: .
v_gene: TRBV19
d_gene: TRBD2
j_gene: TRBJ2-1
CDR3nt: TGTGCCAGTAGCGAGTCCGGGACTAGCGGGCCCTTCGGTGAGCAGTTCTTC
CDR3aa: CASSESGTSGPFGEQFF

len: 13
abundance: .
v_gene: TRBV6-6
d_gene: .
j_gene: TRBJ1-1
CDR3nt: TGTGCCAGCAGTTACGGGGGCCACACTGAAGCTTTCTTT
CDR3aa: CASSYGGHTEAFF

len: 14
abundance: .
v_gene: TRBV7-8
d_gene: .
j_gene: TRBJ1-6
CDR3nt: TGTGCCAGCAGCTACGGATCGGGGAATTCACCCCTCCACTTT
CDR3aa: CASSYGSGNSPLHF

len: 14
abundance: .
v_gene: TRBV10-3
d_gene: .
j_gene: TRBJ2-7
CDR3nt: TGTGCCTCCCGCGCTGACGGGACCTTCTACGAGCAGTACTTC
CDR3aa: CASRADGTFYEQYF

len: 16
abundance: once
v_gene: TRBV5-1
d_gene: .
j_gene: TRBJ2-3
CDR3nt: TGCGCCAGCAGCTTTCAGGGGATTTATAGCACAGATACGCAGTATTTT
CDR3aa: CASSFQGIYSTDTQYF

len: 14
abundance: .
v_gene: TRBV27
d_gene: .
j_gene: TRBJ2-2
CDR3nt: TGTGCCAGCAGTTTAGTCAGGGACACCGGGGAGCTGTTTTTT
CDR3aa: CASSLVRDTGELFF

len: 16
abundance: .
v_gene: TRBV7-9
d_gene: .
j_gene: TRBJ2-2
CDR3nt: TGTGCCAGCAGCTTAGCGAATCACAGGAGTAGCGGGGAGCTGTTTTTT
CDR3aa: CASSLANHRSSGELFF

len: 15
abundance: .
v_gene: TRBV19
d_gene: TRBD2
j_gene: TRBJ2-1
CDR3nt: TGTGCCAGTAGTATGGGGCTAGCGGGGCACAATGAGCAGTTCTTC
CDR3aa: CASSMGLAGHNEQFF

len: 13
abundance: few
v_gene: TRBV27
d_gene: .
j_gene: TRBJ2-3
CDR3nt: TGTGCCAGCAGTTTATCGCTCACAGATACGCAGTATTTT
CDR3aa: CASSLSLTDTQYF

len: 14
abundance: .
v_gene: TRBV28
d_gene: .
j_gene: TRBJ2-7
CDR3nt: TGTGCCAGCAGTTTAAGGACGTTGTGGTACGAGCAGTACTTC
CDR3aa: CASSLRTLWYEQYF

len: 13
abundance: .
v_gene: TRBV28
d_gene: .
j_gene: TRBJ2-5
CDR3nt: TGTGCCAGCAGGGACGCAGGGGAGTTGACCCAGTACTTC
CDR3aa: CASRDAGELTQYF

len: 20
abundance: .
v_gene: TRBV28
d_gene: TRBD1
j_gene: TRBJ2-3
CDR3nt: TGTGCCAGCAGCTCAATACCGGGACAGGGGGCGCAGGACATCACAGATACGCAGTATTTT
CDR3aa: CASSSIPGQGAQDITDTQYF

len: 16
abundance: once
v_gene: TRBV28
d_gene: .
j_gene: TRBJ2-7
CDR3nt: TGTGCCAGCAGTTCCCCAGGCGGGAACCCCGCTTACGAGCAGTACTTC
CDR3aa: CASSSPGGNPAYEQYF

len: 15
abundance: once
v_gene: TRBV18
d_gene: TRBD2
j_gene: TRBJ2-7
CDR3nt: TGTGCCAGCTCAGCGGGGGGGACTAGTCTCAACGAGCAGTACTTC
CDR3aa: CASSAGGTSLNEQYF

len: 14
abundance: .
v_gene: TRBV19
d_gene: .
j_gene: TRBJ2-2
CDR3nt: TGTGCCAGTAGCCCCGGGACGGCCAGGGCGGAGCTGTTTTTT
CDR3aa: CASSPGTARAELFF

len: 15
abundance: few
v_gene: TRBV9
d_gene: TRBD2
j_gene: TRBJ2-1
CDR3nt: TGTGCCAGCAGCGAAAGCGGGAGCAGTAACAATGAGCAGTTCTTC
CDR3aa: CASSESGSSNNEQFF

len: 15
abundance: .
v_gene: TRBV7-9
d_gene: .
j_gene: TRBJ2-1
CDR3nt: TGTGCCAGCAGCTTAGGCGTAAGCTCCTACAATGAGCAGTTCTTC
CDR3aa: CASSLGVSSYNEQFF